Listed here are 24 T cell receptor beta chains from one sample, sequenced in a study of blood T cell repertoires in COVID-19. Assay: immunoSEQ multiplex PCR; the TCRdb copy retains only in-frame clones and omits some. The repertoire holds about 110,000 clones, with less than 85% as singletons. Sequencing used peripheral blood. These receptors were obtained from a woman older than 75 with acute or convalescent COVID-19.

The V call is TRBV21-1, the J call TRBJ2-5; the table calls TRBD1, which could not be checked here. TRBV21-1 is a known pseudogene. The CDR3 consists of 13 residues. CDR3 residues: CASKKGHPETQYF. The CDR3 DNA sequence: TGTGCCAGCAAAAAAGGACACCCAGAGACCCAGTACTTC.

This clone has a handful of counts. This chain connects TRBV7-6 to TRBJ1-6; 8 bases fit TRBD1. The J segment lost 8 bases and the V segment lost 4 bases, leaving 7 bases of the junction unmatched. The germline CDR1 and CDR2 sequences are SGHVS and FNYEAQ. The CDR3 consists of 15 residues. As DNA, the CDR3 is TGTGCCAGCAGCTCCTGGACAGGGCGGGATTCACCCCTCCACTTT. Translated, it gives CASSSWTGRDSPLHF.

The chain combines TRBV5-5 with TRBJ1-2; tentatively, D is TRBD1 (6 bases). V dropped 1 base and J dropped 4 bases, with 14 bases sitting between them. The CDR3 runs to 15 residues. Looked up from germline, CDR1 is SGHKS and CDR2 is YYEKEE (reference sequence). The CDR3 DNA reads as TGTGCCAGCAGCTTGTCTTGGGGGGGCGTCTATGGCTACACCTTC. As protein: CASSLSWGGVYGYTF.

Of note for this clone: The same CDR3 arises from other DNA sequences in this sample as well. The chain links TRBV6-2 or TRBV6-3 to TRBJ2-3, with TRBD2 matching 13 bases. The CDR3 loop spans 17 amino acids. Germline V gives CDR1 MNHEY, CDR2 SVGEGT. The junction had 11 bases not matched to a gene; V was cut back by 6 bases and J by 5 bases. The CDR3 DNA is TGTGCCAGCAGCTATCGTGGGACTAGCGGGACAATAGATACGCAGTATTTT. This gives the protein CASSYRGTSGTIDTQYF.

The chain has TRBV6-5 and TRBJ1-2; D uncertain. CDR3 size: 12 residues. Germline V gene sequence: CDR1 MNHEY, CDR2 SVGAGI. V shed 6 bases and J shed 2 bases, with 7 bases lying between them. CDR3 sequence reads: CASRHTNYGYTF. The DNA of the CDR3 is TGTGCCAGCAGACATACCAACTATGGCTACACCTTC.

The chain uses TRBV19 and TRBJ2-1; 9 nucleotides line up with TRBD2. The germline V gene encodes CDR1 LNHDA and CDR2 SQIVND (reference sequence). V lost 6 bases and J lost 0; bases outside the gene matches: 3. CDR3 length: 15 residues. The CDR3 sequence is CASRPSGVSYNEQFF. CDR3 nucleotides: TGTGCCAGTAGGCCTAGCGGGGTCTCCTACAATGAGCAGTTCTTC. Filled out from reference TRBV19 and TRBJ2-1, the complete variable domain reads DGGITQSPKYLFRKEGQNVTLSCEQNLNHDAMYWYRQDPGQGLRLIYYSQIVNDFQKGDIAEGYSVSREKKESFPLTVTSAQKNPTAFYLCASRPSGVSYNEQFFGPGTRLTVL.

The CDR3 here is CASSQDPFGQLSNEQFF. Here the CDR3 DNA reads TGCGCCAGCAGCCAAGACCCTTTTGGCCAGTTATCCAATGAGCAGTTCTTC. This chain links TRBV4-1 with TRBJ2-1; D is ambiguous. The germline V and J ends were trimmed by 0 bases and 6 bases, with 18 bases remaining between them. Looked up from germline, CDR1 is MGHRA and CDR2 is YSYEKL. This CDR3 is 17 amino acids long.

This clone turned up a few times. V gene TRBV10-1 combines with J gene TRBJ1-5; D is uncertain. CDR3 length equals 21 residues. V gave up 8 bases and J gave up 6 bases, with 38 bases separating them. Germline values: CDR1 WNHNN, CDR2 SYGVQD (reference sequence). The CDR3 loop reads CASSDGRKGGKMGLGSQPQHF. Here the CDR3 DNA reads TGCGCCAGCTCAGATGGGCGTAAGGGAGGGAAAATGGGCCTTGGGTCTCAGCCCCAGCATTTT.

The J gene is TRBJ1-3, the V gene TRBV7-9; no definite D call. The CDR3 spans 10 residues. Germline V lookup: CDR1 SEHNR, CDR2 FQNEAQ (reference sequence). Between the trimmed V and J ends, which lost 3 bases and 9 bases, there was a span of 3 bases. CDR3 region: CASSFSTIYF. Written as DNA, the CDR3 is TGTGCCAGCAGCTTCAGCACCATATATTTT.

V and J are TRBV7-2 and TRBJ1-1, with TRBD1 matching over 7 bases. Per the germline V gene, CDR1 is SGHTA and CDR2 is FQGNSA. The CDR3 consists of 14 residues. V was clipped by 7 bases and J by 1 base; unmatched bases: 6. Here the CDR3 DNA reads TGTGCCAGCACCCGGGACAGCCGGAACACTGAAGCTTTCTTT. Translation: CASTRDSRNTEAFF.

The chain employs TRBV20-1 and TRBJ1-2, with a possible D match to TRBD1 (6 bases). The V end lost 5 bases, the J end lost 4 bases, and 8 bases lay between the germline ends. The CDR3 consists of 11 residues. Germline-derived CDR1 and CDR2 are DFQATT and SNEGSKA (reference sequence). CDR3: CSARTVYGYTF. CDR3 in DNA: TGCAGTGCTCGGACAGTCTATGGCTACACCTTC.

V is TRBV6-6 and J is TRBJ1-1; 10 positions match TRBD1. This CDR3 contains 17 residues. V was clipped by 5 bases and J by 4 bases; unmatched bases: 13. The germline gives CDR1 MNHNY, CDR2 SVGAGI (reference sequence). The CDR3 sequence: CASSHGQGVGGTTEAFF. The DNA for the CDR3 is TGTGCCAGCAGTCATGGACAGGGGGTAGGTGGTACCACTGAAGCTTTCTTT.

The chain combines TRBV10-2 with TRBJ2-5; 9 nucleotides line up with TRBD2. From germline, CDR1 is WSHSY and CDR2 SAAADI. V shed 2 bases and J 4 bases; nucleotides not matched to a gene: 11. The CDR3 runs 17 residues. This CDR3 reads CASSEPALGRGGETQYF. CDR3 coding DNA: TGCGCCAGCAGTGAGCCGGCTTTGGGGCGGGGGGGAGAGACCCAGTACTTC.

The rearrangement uses TRBV29-1 and TRBJ2-6; 9 bases align to TRBD2. CDR1 and CDR2 (germline): SQVTM, ANQGSEA. CDR3 length equals 15 residues. V lost 7 bases to trimming and J lost 4 bases; unmatched junction nucleotides: 8. The CDR3 region is CSAAGGARGANVLTF. CDR3 coding DNA: TGCAGCGCGGCGGGAGGGGCGCGGGGGGCCAACGTCCTGACTTTC.

The CDR3 region is CASRRLRGEDAFF. For the CDR3, the DNA is TGTGCCAGCAGACGCTTGCGGGGGGAGGACGCTTTCTTT. The chain links TRBV3-1 (or the pseudogene TRBV3-2) to TRBJ1-1, with a possible D match to TRBD1 (5 bases). The ends were cut back, 6 bases at V and 11 bases at J, with 19 bases in the middle. The CDR3 length is 13 residues. Germline CDR1 is LGHDT and CDR2 is YNNKEL (reference sequence).

This clone was seen just once. The genes are TRBV7-2 and TRBJ1-5; D gene uncertain. Trimming removed 0 bases from V and 3 bases from J, with 12 bases in between. The CDR3 extends over 16 amino acids. CDR1 is SGHTA, CDR2 FQGNSA, per germline. The DNA of the CDR3 is TGTGCCAGCAGCTTAGCAGCGGGCAGCCTCAATCAGCCCCAGCATTTT. Translated: CASSLAAGSLNQPQHF. Using reference TRBV7-2 and TRBJ1-5 for the parts outside the CDR3, the full variable domain is GAGVSQSPSNKVTEKGKDVELRCDPISGHTALYWYRQSLGQGLEFLIYFQGNSAPDKSGLPSDRFSAERTGGSVSTLTIQRTQQEDSAVYLCASSLAAGSLNQPQHFGDGTRLSIL.

The V and J genes are TRBV6-5 and TRBJ1-2; weak D call: TRBD1 (5 bases). The CDR3 is 14 amino acids. V lost 8 bases, J lost 4 bases, and 17 bases lay in between. From germline, CDR1 is MNHEY and CDR2 SVGAGI. CDR3 amino acids: CASRRGGPFYGYTF. The CDR3 nucleotides are TGTGCCAGCCGGAGGGGCGGGCCCTTCTATGGCTACACCTTC.

The J gene is TRBJ2-1, the V gene TRBV5-4; D perhaps matches TRBD2 (5 bases). The CDR3 loop spans 16 amino acids. Trimming removed 0 bases from V and 6 bases from J, with 16 bases in between. Germline CDR1 is SGHNT and CDR2 is YYREEE (reference sequence). The CDR3 DNA follows: TGTGCCAGCAGCTTGGCCTTGGAGGCTAGGGTCAATGAGCAGTTCTTC. Translating gives CASSLALEARVNEQFF.

This clone was seen a handful of times. The V call is TRBV28, the J call TRBJ1-2; 11 bases agree with TRBD1. This CDR3 has 16 amino acids. V lost 3 bases, J lost 4 bases, and 7 bases stayed unmatched. From germline, CDR1 is MDHEN and CDR2 SYDVKM. The CDR3 spells CASSLQAGTGGYGYTF. The CDR3 DNA follows: TGTGCCAGCAGTTTGCAAGCCGGGACAGGGGGCTATGGCTACACCTTC.

The chain employs TRBV15 and TRBJ2-7; 12 bases line up with TRBD2. Losses at the gene ends were 1 base for V and 7 bases for J; bases not matched to a gene: 5. This CDR3 region has 15 residues. Germline V CDR1 and CDR2: LNHNV, YYDKDF (reference sequence). CDR3 DNA sequence: TGTGCCACCAGCAGAGTTGGACTAGCGGGAAGTGAGCAGTACTTC. Translation: CATSRVGLAGSEQYF.

The CDR3: CASGLSTGDYTGELFF. The CDR3 coding sequence is TGTGCTAGTGGTTTGTCGACAGGGGATTACACCGGGGAGCTGTTTTTT. The chain employs TRBV12-5 and TRBJ2-2; the match to TRBD1 covers 8 bases. Germline V gives CDR1 LGHNT, CDR2 FRNRAP. V gave up 2 bases and J gave up 3 bases; unmatched junction bases: 5. The CDR3 runs 16 residues.

V is TRBV10-3 and J is TRBJ2-7; the match to TRBD2 covers 7 bases. The germline CDR1 and CDR2 sequences are ENHRY and SYGVKD. The CDR3 is 13 amino acids. V shed 11 bases, J shed 0 bases, and the junction held 7 bases outside the gene matches. The CDR3 DNA reads as TGTGCCCTAGGAGCGGGGAGCTCCTACGAGCAGTACTTC. Translated, it gives CALGAGSSYEQYF.

This clone was counted a single time. The rearrangement links TRBV10-3 to TRBJ1-5; TRBD1 is a possible D gene (5 bases). Trimming removed 0 bases from V and 1 base from J, with 10 bases in between. CDR1 and CDR2 (germline): ENHRY, SYGVKD. There are 16 residues in the CDR3. The DNA of the CDR3 is TGTGCCATCAGTGAGTCGGGGGGGTCGAGCAATCAGCCCCAGCATTTT. It codes for CAISESGGSSNQPQHF.

The J gene is TRBJ2-1, the V gene TRBV28; a weak D match, TRBD1 (5 bases). Trimming removed 5 bases from V and 0 bases from J, with 14 bases in between. The germline CDR1 and CDR2 sequences are MDHEN and SYDVKM. CDR3 length: 16 amino acids. As DNA, the CDR3 is TGTGCCAGCAGTGGTAGTGGGGCGAGCTCCTACAATGAGCAGTTCTTC. Its translation is CASSGSGASSYNEQFF.